The 17 T cell receptor beta chains below all came from one sample that was sequenced in a study of blood T cell repertoires in COVID-19. The method was immunoSEQ multiplex PCR; TCRdb's version includes in-frame clones alone and lacks a portion of them. The sample includes 350,000 or so clones, around 88% of them seen just once. Sequenced sample: peripheral blood. These receptors came from a woman between 25 and 40 years old with COVID-19, enrolled during active disease.

The CDR3 protein is CASRELSWGDNSPLHF. CDR3 nucleotide sequence: TGTGCCAGCAGAGAATTATCCTGGGGGGATAATTCACCCCTCCACTTT. This chain connects TRBV27 to TRBJ1-6; D possibly corresponds to TRBD1 (5 bases). Trimming removed 6 bases at V and 5 bases at J, with 17 bases between. Germline CDR1 reads MNHEY; CDR2 reads SMNVEV (reference sequence). This CDR3 is built from 16 residues.

V usage is TRBV9 and J usage is TRBJ2-5, with D tentatively TRBD2 (5 bases). The length of the CDR3 is 15 residues. Germline assignment: CDR1 SGDLS and CDR2 YYNGEE. Trimming removed 4 bases from V and 3 bases from J, with 16 bases in between. DNA of the CDR3: TGTGCCAGCAGCCCCCGAGGGCTAGTAGAAGAGACCCAGTACTTC. It encodes CASSPRGLVEETQYF. Combining the CDR3 with reference TRBV9 and TRBJ2-5 gives the whole variable domain DSGVTQTPKHLITATGQRVTLRCSPRSGDLSVYWYQQSLDQGLQFLIQYYNGEERAKGNILERFSAQQFPDLHSELNLSSLELGDSALYFCASSPRGLVEETQYFGPGTRLLVL.

CDR3 nucleotides: TGTGCCAGCCGCCGGGGGAAACGGGATGGCTACACCTTC. Translated: CASRRGKRDGYTF. The chain joins TRBV6-5 to TRBJ1-2; the D gene is possibly TRBD1 (5 bases). This CDR3 comprises 13 residues. The V and J ends lost 8 bases and 6 bases respectively, with 16 bases between them. Germline values: CDR1 MNHEY, CDR2 SVGAGI.

V usage is TRBV25-1 and J usage is TRBJ1-5, with unresolved D. Germline lookup yields CDR1 MGHDK and CDR2 SYGVNS. The CDR3 sequence is 14 residues long. V gave up 2 bases and J gave up 7 bases, with 12 bases separating them. The CDR3 DNA sequence: TGTGCCAGCAGTGAACTCCAGTCCGGGCAGCCCCAGCATTTT. It specifies CASSELQSGQPQHF.

This clone appeared a single time. The J gene is TRBJ2-2, the V gene TRBV5-1; D possibly corresponds to TRBD1 (6 bases). The CDR3 sequence is 16 residues long. Germline V lookup: CDR1 SGHRS, CDR2 YFSETQ. The germline V and J ends were trimmed by 0 bases and 2 bases, with 11 bases remaining between them. For the CDR3, the DNA is TGCGCCAGCAGCTTGGCCCCGACAGGAAACACCGGGGAGCTGTTTTTT. Its translation is CASSLAPTGNTGELFF.

V is TRBV10-3 and J is TRBJ2-3, with 7 bases matching TRBD2. The CDR3 extends over 12 amino acids. CDR1 is ENHRY, CDR2 SYGVKD, per germline. Trimming took 8 bases from V and 4 from J; bases not matched to a gene: 3. The DNA of the CDR3 is TGTGCCATCGGCGGGGGTGCAGATACGCAGTATTTT. Amino acid sequence: CAIGGGADTQYF.

The chain uses TRBV7-6 and TRBJ2-1, with D possibly being TRBD2 (6 bases). V dropped 1 base and J dropped 6 bases, with 13 bases sitting between them. CDR1 is SGHVS and CDR2 is FNYEAQ in the germline V gene. The length of the CDR3 is 15 residues. CDR3 region: CASSLGSGTGNEQFF. The CDR3 region has the DNA TGTGCCAGCAGCTTAGGTTCCGGGACTGGCAATGAGCAGTTCTTC.

J is TRBJ1-4 and V is TRBV27, with D perhaps TRBD1 (6 bases). The ends were cut back, 0 bases at V and 7 bases at J, with 12 bases in the middle. CDR1 is MNHEY and CDR2 is SMNVEV in the germline V gene (reference sequence). CDR3 length: 15 residues. Here the CDR3 reads CASSLSPGTFEKLFF. The CDR3 DNA is TGTGCCAGCAGTTTATCCCCCGGGACATTTGAAAAACTGTTTTTT. Full variable domain (outside the CDR3, taken from reference TRBV27 and TRBJ1-4): EAQVTQNPRYLITVTGKKLTVTCSQNMNHEYMSWYRQDPGLGLRQIYYSMNVEVTDKGDVPEGYKVSRKEKRNFPLILESPSPNQTSLYFCASSLSPGTFEKLFFGSGTQLSVL.

The gene calls are TRBV6-5 and TRBJ2-2; D might be TRBD2 (6 bases). V was shortened by 0 bases and J by 4 bases, with 12 bases between the two germline ends. This CDR3 is built from 16 residues. Germline V lookup: CDR1 MNHEY, CDR2 SVGAGI. The CDR3 DNA is TGTGCCAGCAGTTACTCGCGGGGCGGTGGCACCGGGGAGCTGTTTTTT. Amino acid sequence: CASSYSRGGGTGELFF.

The V gene is TRBV9, the J gene TRBJ2-3; the match to TRBD2 covers 8 bases. J gave up 2 bases and V 0 bases, and 8 bases lay outside the gene matches. The CDR3 extends over 17 amino acids. CDR1 and CDR2 from the germline V gene are SGDLS and YYNGEE. CDR3 in amino acids: CASSVDSSGDYTDTQYF. The CDR3, as DNA: TGTGCCAGCAGCGTAGATAGTAGCGGGGACTACACAGATACGCAGTATTTT.

This chain joins TRBV18 and TRBJ1-1; the D gene is possibly TRBD1 (6 bases). Germline loops: CDR1 KGHSH, CDR2 LQKENI. The CDR3 runs to 14 residues. V was pared by 4 bases and J by 4 bases, with 13 bases between. The CDR3 DNA is TGTGCCAGCTCACTTGGACAGTCCGGCACTGAAGCTTTCTTT. Translating gives CASSLGQSGTEAFF.

The chain is built from TRBV5-6 and TRBJ1-5; D may be TRBD1 (5 bases). The CDR3 runs 17 residues. CDR1 is SGHDT and CDR2 is YYEEEE in the germline V gene. V lost 4 bases and J 0 bases, leaving 17 bases between the germline ends. The CDR3: CASSAGGGPYSNQPQHF. In nucleotides, the CDR3 is TGTGCCAGCAGCGCCGGGGGAGGGCCATATAGCAATCAGCCCCAGCATTTT. The full variable domain, in which reference TRBV5-6 and TRBJ1-5 provide the parts outside the CDR3, is DAGVTQSPTHLIKTRGQQVTLRCSPKSGHDTVSWYQQALGQGPQFIFQYYEEEERQRGNFPDRFSGHQFPNYSSELNVNALLLGDSALYLCASSAGGGPYSNQPQHFGDGTRLSIL.

The V gene is TRBV9, the J gene TRBJ2-3, with 9 bases identical to TRBD2. Germline lookup yields CDR1 SGDLS and CDR2 YYNGEE. The V gene end was trimmed by 1 base and the J gene end by 1 base; junction bases not matched to a gene: 1. This CDR3 comprises 15 residues. The CDR3 DNA reads TGTGCCAGCAGCGTAAGCGGGGGGCGCACAGATACGCAGTATTTT. Translated, it gives CASSVSGGRTDTQYF.

The chain links TRBV14 to TRBJ1-2; D not certain. Trimming cost V 4 bases and J 5 bases, with 17 bases left between them. CDR3 size: 15 residues. Germline lookup yields CDR1 SGHDN and CDR2 FVKESK. The CDR3 protein is CASSPSSWAGYGYTF. The CDR3 DNA sequence: TGTGCCAGCAGCCCAAGCTCCTGGGCTGGGTATGGCTACACCTTC.

The chain links TRBV9 to TRBJ2-1; D not resolved. There are 11 residues in the CDR3. The germline gives CDR1 SGDLS, CDR2 YYNGEE. V lost 3 bases to trimming and J lost 9 bases, with 7 bases between them. The CDR3 spells CASSARGEQFF. CDR3 in DNA: TGTGCCAGCAGCGCAAGAGGTGAGCAGTTCTTC.

V is TRBV5-1 and J is TRBJ2-2; 7 bases map to TRBD1. The CDR3 runs to 16 residues. Germline V lookup: CDR1 SGHRS, CDR2 YFSETQ. V lost 4 bases to trimming and J lost 1 base; unmatched junction nucleotides: 7. The CDR3 DNA reads TGCGCCAGCAGCCCGGTGGGACAGTTGAACACCGGGGAGCTGTTTTTT. This codes for CASSPVGQLNTGELFF.

The chain uses TRBV25-1 and TRBJ2-7; D unresolved. The length of the CDR3 is 13 residues. Trimming shortened V by 3 bases and J by 0 bases, and 6 bases separated the two germline ends. CDR1 and CDR2 from the germline V gene are MGHDK and SYGVNS. The DNA for the CDR3 is TGTGCCAGCAGTGAGTCAGTCTCCTACGAGCAGTACTTC. Protein: CASSESVSYEQYF.